This T cell receptor beta chain was sequenced in a study of blood T cell repertoires in COVID-19. Across the study: The study drew acute and convalescent COVID-19 samples from the United States, Italy and Spain.

This clone occurred once. Produced via immunoSEQ multiplex PCR; TCRdb's table is partial and in-frame only. This table has some 100,000 clones, approximately 86% appearing once. Trimming took off 1 base at V and 4 bases at J, with 17 bases between the two ends. This CDR3 is built from 16 residues. Germline V gene lookup returns CDR1 MNHNS and CDR2 SASEGT. The sequencing input was peripheral blood. The receptor was derived from a man between 45 and 60 years old with acute or convalescent COVID-19. The chain combines TRBV6-1 with TRBJ2-7; TRBD2 might be the D (6 bases). CDR3 region: CASSEGDASVGYEQYF. The CDR3 bases are TGTGCCAGCAGTGAAGGGGATGCTAGCGTAGGATACGAGCAGTACTTC.